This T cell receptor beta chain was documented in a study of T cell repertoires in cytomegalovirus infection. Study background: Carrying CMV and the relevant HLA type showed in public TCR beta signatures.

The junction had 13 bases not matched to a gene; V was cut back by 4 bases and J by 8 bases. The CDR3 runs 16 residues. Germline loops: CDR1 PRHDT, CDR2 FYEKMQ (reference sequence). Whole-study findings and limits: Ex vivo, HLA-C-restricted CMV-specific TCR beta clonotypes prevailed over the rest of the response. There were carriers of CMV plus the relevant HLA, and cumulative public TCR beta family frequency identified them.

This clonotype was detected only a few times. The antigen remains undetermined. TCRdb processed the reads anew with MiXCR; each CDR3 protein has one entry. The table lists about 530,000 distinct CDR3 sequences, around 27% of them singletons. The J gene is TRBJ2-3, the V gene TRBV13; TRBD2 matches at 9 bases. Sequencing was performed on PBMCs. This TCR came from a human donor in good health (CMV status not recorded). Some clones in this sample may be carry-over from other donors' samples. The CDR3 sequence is CASSSSGLAAPFTQYF. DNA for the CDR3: TGTGCCAGCAGCTCGTCGGGACTAGCAGCCCCATTTACGCAGTATTTT. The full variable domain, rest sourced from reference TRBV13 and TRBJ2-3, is AAGVIQSPRHLIKEKRETATLKCYPIPRHDTVYWYQQGPGQDPQFLISFYEKMQSDKGSIPDRFSAQQFSDYHSELNMSSLELGDSALYFCASSSSGLAAPFTQYFGPGTRLTVL.